The source of this TCR beta chain is a study of molecular identifiers for immune sequencing clone quantification. Study findings and constraints: Even with about a million naive cells present, spiked Jurkat TCR RNA from one cell was reportedly detectable.

The length of the CDR3 is 13 residues. For this clonotype: Its antigen is not identified. The germline gene is not matched at one end of the junction; a read error may be the cause.

Sorting isolated naive CD8 T cells as CD8+CD4-CCR7+CD45RA+ events. MiXCR, applied by TCRdb to the PCR reads, yields one record per CDR3 protein. This table holds 50,000 to 70,000 distinct CDR3 sequences, around 18% found once. The sequence was obtained from a human donor in good health. Some libraries in this study had Jurkat cell RNA spiked in. The chain employs TRBV5-3 and TRBJ2-7, with D possibly matching TRBD1 (5 bases). TRBV5-3 belongs to the ORF category, with a function that is uncertain. The sequenced sample was naive CD8+ T cells from blood, with Jurkat cell RNA spiked in. Subset meaning: FACS-sorted CD8+CD4-CCR7+CD45RA+ naive T cells. In DNA, the CDR3 is TGTGCCAGCAGCTTGGAGAATGGGGCCGAGCAGTACTTC. Protein: CASSLENGAEQYF.